This T cell receptor beta chain was observed in a study of somatic mutations in cytotoxic T cells in rheumatoid arthritis (dated by TCRdb to 2016 to 2017). At the level of the whole study: Patient peripheral blood (about 31 ml EDTA) was drawn right after diagnosis and before any treatment started. A FACSAria II or Sony SH800 was used to flow-sort some V beta antibody-stained T-cell populations at nearly 100% purity, and TCRB sequencing was also done on sorted V beta1+ cells. Whether expanded CD8+ T-cell clones in untreated, newly diagnosed rheumatoid arthritis carry somatic mutations was the study question, and clonality was characterized with TCRB deep sequencing. A total of 65 or so rheumatoid arthritis patients and over 15 healthy controls underwent TCRB deep sequencing. The median ages of the patient and control groups were essentially identical. The paper's findings and limits, for the study overall: The finding that TRBV07 was slightly underrepresented in patients was left unadjusted for multiple comparisons. An increase of CD8+ clonality with age was seen in patients (Spearman r ~ 0.51) but not in healthy controls. It was unknown which antigens the expanded CD8+ clones targeted, and their absence from virus-specific databases did not exclude viral specificity. Rheumatoid arthritis patients and age-matched healthy controls did not significantly differ in CD8+ T-cell clonality. In about an eighth of the roughly 60 patients the largest CD8+ clone exceeded 20% of CD8+ cells, and several identical CD8+ TCRB sequences were shared between blood and synovial fluid.

CD4+ and CD8+ cells were isolated by positive magnetic bead selection on an AutoMACS, and purity was checked by flow cytometry. Initial screening for clonal expansions relied on flow cytometry with a TCR V beta antibody panel, after which sorted CD8+ fractions underwent TCRB deep sequencing for characterization. Ficoll-Paque PLUS density gradient separation was used to isolate peripheral blood mononuclear cells. DNA from CD4-enriched, CD8-enriched or PBMC samples was extracted using Nucleospin Tissue or Tissue XS kits and then quantified on a Qubit 2.0 fluorometer. Genomic DNA underwent TCRB CDR3 sequencing using the immunoSEQ assay. Per the source publication's procedure: Patient CD8+ clones larger than 1% were compared against published virus-specific TCRB sequences, and only a few matched. Only productive TCRB rearrangements were included in the analyses. A clone was defined by a unique TCRB CDR3 sequence, and clonality was computed as a productive clonality index based on Shannon entropy. To calculate repertoire overlap between two samples, the template counts of each clone were considered relative to each sample's total templates. V-gene usage measured by flow cytometry correlated with TCRB sequencing V-gene usage, with a Spearman r of around 0.59. TCRdb's version of the immuneACCESS table is confined to in-frame rearrangements and falls short of the full clone set. An unresolved V gene accounts for under half of the shortfall where checked; the remainder is of unknown origin. D and trimming were read from the DNA, whereas the V and J calls and clone size are those reported in that table. This sample has under 4,000 clones in its table, and around 83% of those were observed once. The top ten constitute around an eighth of the sample.

A note on this clone: Its antigen specificity is not known. There are no base qualities to consult, and no much larger clone falls within one base.

The germline V end is reduced by 4 bases and the J end by 6 bases; junction bases left unmatched: 7. CDR1 is given as MDHEN and CDR2 as SYDVKM, both from the germline V gene. From the cysteine through the phenylalanine, the CDR3 covers 14 amino acids. Only the CDR3 DNA stays, 42 bases, in frame from base 1. Sequencing input: CD8+ T cells sorted from blood. This sequence originates from a woman between 45 and 60 years old with rheumatoid arthritis. Recombination linked TRBV28 to TRBJ1-1; 8 nucleotides in the junction match TRBD1. The DNA reads as follows: TGTGCCAGCAGTTCGGACAGGGAGATTCCTGAAGCTTTCTTT. Translated, it reads CASSSDREIPEAFF.